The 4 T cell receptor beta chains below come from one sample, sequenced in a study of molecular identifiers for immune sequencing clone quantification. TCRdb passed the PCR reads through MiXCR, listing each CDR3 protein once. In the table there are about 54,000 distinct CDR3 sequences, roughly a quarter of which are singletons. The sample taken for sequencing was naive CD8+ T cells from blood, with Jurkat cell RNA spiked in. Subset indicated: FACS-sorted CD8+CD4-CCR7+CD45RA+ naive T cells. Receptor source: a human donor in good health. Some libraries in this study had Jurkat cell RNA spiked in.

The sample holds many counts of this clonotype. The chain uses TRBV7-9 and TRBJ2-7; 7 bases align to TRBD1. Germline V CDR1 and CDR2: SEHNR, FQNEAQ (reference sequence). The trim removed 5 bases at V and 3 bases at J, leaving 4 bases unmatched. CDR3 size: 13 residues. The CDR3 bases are TGTGCCAGCAGCCCGGGACAGTTCTACGAGCAGTACTTC. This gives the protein CASSPGQFYEQYF.

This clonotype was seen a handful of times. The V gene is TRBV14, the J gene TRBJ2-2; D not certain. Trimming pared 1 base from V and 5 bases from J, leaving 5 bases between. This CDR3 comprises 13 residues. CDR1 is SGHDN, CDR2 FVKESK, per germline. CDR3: CASSQGRTGELFF. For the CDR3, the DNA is TGTGCCAGCAGCCAAGGCAGGACCGGGGAGCTGTTTTTT.

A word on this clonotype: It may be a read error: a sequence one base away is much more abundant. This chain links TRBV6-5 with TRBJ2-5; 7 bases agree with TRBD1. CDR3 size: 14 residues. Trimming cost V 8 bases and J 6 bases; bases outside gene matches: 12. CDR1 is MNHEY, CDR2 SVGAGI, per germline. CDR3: CASQQGYSLKTQYF. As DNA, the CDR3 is TGTGCCAGCCAACAGGGGTATTCTTTGAAGACCCAGTACTTC.

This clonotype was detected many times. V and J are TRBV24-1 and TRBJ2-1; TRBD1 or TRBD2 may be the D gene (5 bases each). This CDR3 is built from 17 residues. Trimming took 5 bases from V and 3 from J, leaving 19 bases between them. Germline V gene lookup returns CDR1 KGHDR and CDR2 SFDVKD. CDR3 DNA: TGTGCCACCAGTGGGGGGTCTGGAGCTCCGGACTACAATGAGCAGTTCTTC. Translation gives CATSGGSGAPDYNEQFF.